This T cell receptor (beta chain) originates from a study of T-cell memory formation after mild COVID-19. Study overall: Clusters of TCRs were largely donor specific. Study-wide points: Among contracting clones, CD4+ were mainly CM/EM and CD8+ enriched in EMRA. Clones that got smaller from day 15 to 85 had even CD4/CD8, while clones growing later tipped toward CD4+.

A remark on this clonotype: What it binds is not known.

The CDR3 totals 16 residues. V lost 2 bases, J lost 0 bases, and 10 bases lay in between. Germline assignment: CDR1 MGHRA and CDR2 YSYEKL. Amplification by 5'RACE using constant-segment primers produced TCR alpha and TCR beta cDNA libraries that carried sample barcodes and UMIs. A single record per CDR3 protein comes from TCRdb applying MiXCR to the 5' RACE reads. Among approximately 570,000 distinct CDR3 sequences listed, 15% to 20% were seen once. This TCR was sampled from an adult woman who had mild COVID-19 (a few samples of this study predate the infection). Cell type and time point are not known. The sample was PBMCs or a T cell subset sorted from them (not recorded which). This chain links TRBV4-1 with TRBJ2-2; D uncertain. The CDR3: CASSQRVTANTGELFF. Here the CDR3 DNA reads TGCGCCAGCAGCCAAAGGGTCACCGCGAACACCGGGGAGCTGTTTTTT.